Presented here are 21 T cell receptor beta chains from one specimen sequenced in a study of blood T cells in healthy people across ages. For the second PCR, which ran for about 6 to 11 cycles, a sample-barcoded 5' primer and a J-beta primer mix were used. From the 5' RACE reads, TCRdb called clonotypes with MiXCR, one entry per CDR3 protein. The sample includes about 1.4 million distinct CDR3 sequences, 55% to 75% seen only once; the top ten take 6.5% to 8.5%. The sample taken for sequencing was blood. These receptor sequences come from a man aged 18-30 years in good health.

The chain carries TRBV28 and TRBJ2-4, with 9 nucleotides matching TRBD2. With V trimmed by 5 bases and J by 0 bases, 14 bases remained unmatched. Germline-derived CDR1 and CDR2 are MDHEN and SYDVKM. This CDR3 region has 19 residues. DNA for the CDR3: TGTGCCAGCAGTCTGGGACCAGCGGGGGGCTTCTCAGCCAAAAACATTCAGTACTTC. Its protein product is CASSLGPAGGFSAKNIQYF. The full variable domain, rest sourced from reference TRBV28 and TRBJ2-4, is DVKVTQSSRYLVKRTGEKVFLECVQDMDHENMFWYRQDPGLGLRLIYFSYDVKMKEKGDIPEGYSVSREKKERFSLILESASTNQTSMYLCASSLGPAGGFSAKNIQYFGAGTRLSVL.

The CDR3 DNA is TGTGCCAGCTGGAGGGCCGAAGCCTACGAGCAGTACTTC. As protein: CASWRAEAYEQYF. This sequence joins TRBV6-1 and TRBJ2-5; tentative D call: TRBD2 (6 bases). The J call may be mistaken, given a closer DNA end match to TRBJ2-7. Looked up from germline, CDR1 is MNHNS and CDR2 is SASEGT. This CDR3 is 13 amino acids long.

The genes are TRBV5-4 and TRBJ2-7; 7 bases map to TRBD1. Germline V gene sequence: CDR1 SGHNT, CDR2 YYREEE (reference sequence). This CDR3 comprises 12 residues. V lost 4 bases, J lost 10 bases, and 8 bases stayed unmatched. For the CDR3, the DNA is TGTGCCAGCAGCCCTGGGACAGACCTCCAGTACTTC. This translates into CASSPGTDLQYF.

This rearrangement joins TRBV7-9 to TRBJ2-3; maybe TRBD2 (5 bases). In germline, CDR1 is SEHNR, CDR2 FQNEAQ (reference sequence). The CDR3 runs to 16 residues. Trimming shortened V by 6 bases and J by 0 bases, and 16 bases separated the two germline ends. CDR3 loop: CASSSTLAGSTDTQYF. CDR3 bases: TGTGCCAGCAGTTCTACTCTAGCAGGAAGCACAGATACGCAGTATTTT.

The CDR3 sequence: CASINGGPHNEQYF. The CDR3 DNA sequence: TGTGCCAGCATAAACGGGGGCCCGCACAATGAGCAGTACTTC. This chain joins TRBV28 and TRBJ2-5; D might be TRBD1 or TRBD2, each matching 6 bases. This CDR3 spans 14 amino acids. Trimming took 7 bases from V and 11 from J, leaving 23 bases between them. Germline V gives CDR1 MDHEN, CDR2 SYDVKM.

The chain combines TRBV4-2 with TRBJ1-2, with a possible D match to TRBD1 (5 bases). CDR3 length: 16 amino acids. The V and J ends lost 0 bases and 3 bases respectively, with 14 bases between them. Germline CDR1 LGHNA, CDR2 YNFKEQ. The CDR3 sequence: CASSQDSLGPYYGYTF. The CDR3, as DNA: TGTGCCAGCAGCCAAGATTCACTGGGACCTTACTATGGCTACACCTTC.

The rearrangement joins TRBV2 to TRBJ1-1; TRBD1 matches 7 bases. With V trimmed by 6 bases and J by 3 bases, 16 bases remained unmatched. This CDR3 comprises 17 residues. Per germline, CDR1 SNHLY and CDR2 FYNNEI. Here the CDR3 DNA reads TGTGCCAGCAGGTTCCAGGGGGAAGGGATCCGGGACACTGAAGCTTTCTTT. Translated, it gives CASRFQGEGIRDTEAFF.

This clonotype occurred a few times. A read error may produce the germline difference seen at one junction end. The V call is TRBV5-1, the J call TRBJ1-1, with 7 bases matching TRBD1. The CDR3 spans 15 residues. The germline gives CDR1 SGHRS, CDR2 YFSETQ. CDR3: CASSLAGTANTEAFF. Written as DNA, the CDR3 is TGTGCCAGCAGCTTAGCCGGGACAGCTAACACTGAAGCTTTCTTT.

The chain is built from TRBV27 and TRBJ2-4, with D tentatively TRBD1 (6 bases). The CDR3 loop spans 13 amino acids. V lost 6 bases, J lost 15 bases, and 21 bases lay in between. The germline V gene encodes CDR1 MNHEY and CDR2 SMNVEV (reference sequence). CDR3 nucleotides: TGTGCCAGCAGCCCCATGAGGCAGGGGCTTTGGTACTTC. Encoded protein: CASSPMRQGLWYF.

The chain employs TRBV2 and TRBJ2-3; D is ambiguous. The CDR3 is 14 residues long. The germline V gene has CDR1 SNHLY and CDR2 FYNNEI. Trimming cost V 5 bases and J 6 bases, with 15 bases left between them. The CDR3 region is CASSKFRFGDTQYF. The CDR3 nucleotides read TGTGCCAGCAGTAAATTCAGGTTCGGCGATACGCAGTATTTT.

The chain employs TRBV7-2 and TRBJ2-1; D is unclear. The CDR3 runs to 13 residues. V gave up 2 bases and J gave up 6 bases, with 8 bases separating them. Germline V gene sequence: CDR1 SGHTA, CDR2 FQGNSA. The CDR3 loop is CASSLMQPNEQFF. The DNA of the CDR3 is TGTGCCAGCAGCTTAATGCAGCCCAATGAGCAGTTCTTC.

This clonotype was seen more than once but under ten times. The CDR3 sequence: CASSPTRTSTDTQYF. CDR3 in DNA: TGTGCCAGCAGCCCGACTCGAACTAGCACAGATACGCAGTATTTT. The rearrangement links TRBV3-1 to TRBJ2-3; no definite D call. This CDR3 has 15 amino acids. V dropped 4 bases and J dropped 0 bases, with 11 bases sitting between them. Per the germline V gene, CDR1 is LGHDT and CDR2 is YNNKEL (reference sequence).

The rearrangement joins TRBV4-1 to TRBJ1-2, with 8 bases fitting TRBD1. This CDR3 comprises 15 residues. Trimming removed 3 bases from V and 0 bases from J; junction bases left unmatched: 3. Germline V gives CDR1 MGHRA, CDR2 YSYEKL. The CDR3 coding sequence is TGCGCCAGCAGCCAGACAGGGGCCTCTAACTATGGCTACACCTTC. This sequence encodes CASSQTGASNYGYTF.

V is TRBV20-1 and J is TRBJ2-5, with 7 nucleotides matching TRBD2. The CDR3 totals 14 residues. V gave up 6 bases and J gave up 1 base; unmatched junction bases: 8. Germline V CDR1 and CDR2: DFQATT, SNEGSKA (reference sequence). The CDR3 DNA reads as TGCAGTGCACCACTACTAGCGTCCCAAGAGACCCAGTACTTC. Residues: CSAPLLASQETQYF.

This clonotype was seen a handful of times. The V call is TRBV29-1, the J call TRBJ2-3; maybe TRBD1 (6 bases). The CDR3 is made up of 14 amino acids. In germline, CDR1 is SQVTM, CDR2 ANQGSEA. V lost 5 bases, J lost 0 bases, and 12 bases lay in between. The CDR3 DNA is TGCAGCGTTCCCCGGACAGATAGCACAGATACGCAGTATTTT. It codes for CSVPRTDSTDTQYF.

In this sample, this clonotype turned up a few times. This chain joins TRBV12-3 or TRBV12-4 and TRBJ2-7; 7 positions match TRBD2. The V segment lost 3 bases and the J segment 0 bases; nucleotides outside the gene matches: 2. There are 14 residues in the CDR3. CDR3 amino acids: CASSFAGVSYEQYF. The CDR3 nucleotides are TGTGCCAGCAGTTTTGCGGGGGTCTCCTACGAGCAGTACTTC.

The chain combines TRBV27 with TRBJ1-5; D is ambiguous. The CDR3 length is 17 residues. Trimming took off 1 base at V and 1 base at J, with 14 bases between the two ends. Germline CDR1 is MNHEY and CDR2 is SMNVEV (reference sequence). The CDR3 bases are TGTGCCAGCAGTTTATTGGCTCCCGGACCAAGCAATCAGCCCCAGCATTTT. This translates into CASSLLAPGPSNQPQHF.

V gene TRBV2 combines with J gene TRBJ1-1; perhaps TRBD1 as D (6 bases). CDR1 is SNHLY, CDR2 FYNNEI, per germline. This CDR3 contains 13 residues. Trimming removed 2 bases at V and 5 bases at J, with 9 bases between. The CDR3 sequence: CASSENRATEAFF. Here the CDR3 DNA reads TGTGCCAGCAGTGAAAACAGGGCTACTGAAGCTTTCTTT.

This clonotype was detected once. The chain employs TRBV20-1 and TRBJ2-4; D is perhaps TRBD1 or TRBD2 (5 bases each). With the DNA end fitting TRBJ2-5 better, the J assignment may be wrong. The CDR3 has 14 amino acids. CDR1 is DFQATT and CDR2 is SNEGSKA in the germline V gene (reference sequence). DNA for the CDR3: TGCAGTGCCCATACAGGAGATGGGGGTGAGACCCAGTACTTC. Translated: CSAHTGDGGETQYF.

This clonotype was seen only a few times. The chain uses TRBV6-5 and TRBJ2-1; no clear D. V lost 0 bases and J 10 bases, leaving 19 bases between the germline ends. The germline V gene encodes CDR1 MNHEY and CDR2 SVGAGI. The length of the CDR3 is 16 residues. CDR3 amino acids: CASSYSSSRAGREQFF. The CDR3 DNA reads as TGTGCCAGCAGTTACTCGAGCAGTAGGGCCGGCAGAGAGCAGTTCTTC.

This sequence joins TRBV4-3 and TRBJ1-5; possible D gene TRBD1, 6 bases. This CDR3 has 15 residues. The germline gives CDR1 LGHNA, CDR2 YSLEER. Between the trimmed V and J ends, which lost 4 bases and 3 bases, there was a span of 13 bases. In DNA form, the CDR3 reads TGCGCCAGCAGCCTTGATGGGGGCGTCAATCAGCCCCAGCATTTT. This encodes CASSLDGGVNQPQHF.